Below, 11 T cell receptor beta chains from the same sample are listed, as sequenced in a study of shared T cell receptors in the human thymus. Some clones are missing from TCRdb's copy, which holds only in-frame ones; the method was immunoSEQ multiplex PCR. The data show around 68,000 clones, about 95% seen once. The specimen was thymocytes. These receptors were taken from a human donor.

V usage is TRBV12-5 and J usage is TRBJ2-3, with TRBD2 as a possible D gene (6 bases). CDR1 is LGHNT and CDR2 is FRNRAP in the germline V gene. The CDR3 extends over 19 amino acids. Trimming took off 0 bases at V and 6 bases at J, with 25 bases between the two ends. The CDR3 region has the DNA TGTGCTAGTGGTTTGGTGAGGGAAGGGGAGCGGGCATCAAGGGATACGCAGTATTTT. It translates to CASGLVREGERASRDTQYF. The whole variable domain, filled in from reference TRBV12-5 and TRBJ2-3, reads DARVTQTPRHKVTEMGQEVTMRCQPILGHNTVFWYRQTMMQGLELLAYFRNRAPLDDSGMPKDRFSAEMPDATLATLKIQPSEPRDSAVYFCASGLVREGERASRDTQYFGPGTRLTVL.

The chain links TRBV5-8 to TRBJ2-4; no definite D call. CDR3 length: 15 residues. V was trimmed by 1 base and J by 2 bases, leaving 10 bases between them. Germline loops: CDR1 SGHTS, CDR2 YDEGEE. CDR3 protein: CASSLSHKTKNIQYF. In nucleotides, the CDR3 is TGTGCCAGCAGCTTGTCCCATAAGACCAAAAACATTCAGTACTTC.

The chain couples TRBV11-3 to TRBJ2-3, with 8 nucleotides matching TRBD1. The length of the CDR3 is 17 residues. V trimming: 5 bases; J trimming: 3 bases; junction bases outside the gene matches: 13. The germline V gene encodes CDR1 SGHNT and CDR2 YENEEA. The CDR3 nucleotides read TGTGCCAGCAGCCTAGCGTTGGGACAGGTGGGGACAGATACGCAGTATTTT. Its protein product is CASSLALGQVGTDTQYF.

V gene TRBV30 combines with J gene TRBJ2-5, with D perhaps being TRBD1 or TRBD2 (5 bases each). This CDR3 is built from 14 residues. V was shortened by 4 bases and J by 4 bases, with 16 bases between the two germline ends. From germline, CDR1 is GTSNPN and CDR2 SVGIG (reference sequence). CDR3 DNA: TGTGCCTGGAAAGGCAGGGAGAGGCCAGAGACCCAGTACTTC. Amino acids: CAWKGRERPETQYF.

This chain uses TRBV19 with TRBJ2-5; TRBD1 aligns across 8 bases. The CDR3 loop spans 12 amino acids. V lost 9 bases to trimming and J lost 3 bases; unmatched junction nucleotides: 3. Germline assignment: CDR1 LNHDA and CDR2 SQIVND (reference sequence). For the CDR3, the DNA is TGTGCCAGCGCGACAGGGGAAGAGACCCAGTACTTC. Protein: CASATGEETQYF.

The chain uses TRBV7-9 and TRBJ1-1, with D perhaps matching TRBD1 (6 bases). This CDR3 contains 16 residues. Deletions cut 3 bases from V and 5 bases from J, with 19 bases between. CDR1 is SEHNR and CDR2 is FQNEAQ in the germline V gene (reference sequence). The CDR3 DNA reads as TGTGCCAGCAGCTTGAAGTATCCGGGCAGGGGAACTGAAGCTTTCTTT. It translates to CASSLKYPGRGTEAFF.

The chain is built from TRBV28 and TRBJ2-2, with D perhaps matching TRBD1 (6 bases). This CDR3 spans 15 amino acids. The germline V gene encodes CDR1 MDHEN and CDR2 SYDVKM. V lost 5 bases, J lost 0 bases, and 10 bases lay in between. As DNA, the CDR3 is TGTGCCAGCAGTCTTGGACAGCCGAACACCGGGGAGCTGTTTTTT. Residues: CASSLGQPNTGELFF.

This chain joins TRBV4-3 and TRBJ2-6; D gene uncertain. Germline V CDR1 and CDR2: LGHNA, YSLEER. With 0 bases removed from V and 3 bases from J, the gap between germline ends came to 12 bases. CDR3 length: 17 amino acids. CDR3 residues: CASSQDFTLIGANVLTF. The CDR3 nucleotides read TGCGCCAGCAGCCAAGATTTCACCCTAATTGGGGCCAACGTCCTGACTTTC.

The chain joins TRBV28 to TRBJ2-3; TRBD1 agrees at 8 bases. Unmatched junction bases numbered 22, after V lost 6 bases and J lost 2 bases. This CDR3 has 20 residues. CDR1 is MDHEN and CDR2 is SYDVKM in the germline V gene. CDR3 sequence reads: CASRTGQERWPNGSTDTQYF. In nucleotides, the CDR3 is TGTGCCAGCAGGACGGGACAGGAGAGATGGCCCAACGGATCCACAGATACGCAGTATTTT. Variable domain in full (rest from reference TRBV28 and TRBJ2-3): DVKVTQSSRYLVKRTGEKVFLECVQDMDHENMFWYRQDPGLGLRLIYFSYDVKMKEKGDIPEGYSVSREKKERFSLILESASTNQTSMYLCASRTGQERWPNGSTDTQYFGPGTRLTVL.

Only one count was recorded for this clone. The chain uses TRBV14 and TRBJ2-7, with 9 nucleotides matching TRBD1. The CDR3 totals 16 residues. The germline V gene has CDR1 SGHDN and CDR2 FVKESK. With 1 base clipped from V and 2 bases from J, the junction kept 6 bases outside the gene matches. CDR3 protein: CASSQGTGAMAYEQYF. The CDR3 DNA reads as TGTGCCAGCAGCCAAGGGACAGGGGCAATGGCCTACGAGCAGTACTTC.

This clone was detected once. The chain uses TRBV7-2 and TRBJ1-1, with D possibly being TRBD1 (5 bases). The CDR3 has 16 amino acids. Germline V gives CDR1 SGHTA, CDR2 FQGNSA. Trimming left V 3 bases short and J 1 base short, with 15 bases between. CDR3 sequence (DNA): TGTGCCAGCAGCTTCCCGGGACGCCGATCGAACACTGAAGCTTTCTTT. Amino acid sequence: CASSFPGRRSNTEAFF.